What follows is one T cell receptor beta chain and its context. The target of this receptor is not known. It has no much larger one-base neighbor in the sample; base qualities were not kept. The sample belongs to a study of T cell responses to AZD1222 COVID-19 vaccine (dated by TCRdb to the early 2020s). For the study in its entirety: A total of roughly 240 trial participants underwent TCR sequencing, of whom 207 received two doses of AZD1222 and some 25 received two doses of the MenACWY control vaccine. Trial participants were enrolled into age subgroups of 18-55, 56-69 and 70-plus years, which contained 148, 28 and 57 TCR-sequenced participants, respectively.

The full study reports these points: CD4 TCRs associated with the vaccine covered the entire spike protein, and the dominant responses were in regions 160-218 and 743-854. Only five to seven AZD1222 recipients were SARS-CoV-2 seropositive at baseline, limiting conclusions about previously exposed vaccinees. The 56-69-year group was small, and its depth increase did not reach significance, likely because of low power. Reportedly, almost half of the unique spike-specific TCRs recognized epitopes lying outside the regions that are mutated in the B.1.351 and B.1.1.7 variants. Because no samples from the day 14 peak response were available, repertoires could be characterized only after the peak T cell response. After two AZD1222 doses, both the breadth and the depth of spike-specific TCRs were significantly higher than at day 0 and than in MenACWY recipients. Participants were mostly white British, with more females than males. The authors suggested clonal diversity may have been underestimated.

The germline V gene (reference sequence) specifies LNHDA as CDR1 and SQIVND as CDR2. From V the trimming removes 5 bases and from J it removes 5 bases, while the gene matches leave 9 bases of the junction unaccounted for. The CDR3 measures 15 amino acids from cysteine to phenylalanine. The read is trimmed to its CDR3 DNA, 45 bases read in frame from base 1. The CDR3 regions of human TCRbeta chains were subjected to immunosequencing. In the source study's methods: Repertoire TCRs were checked for matches against a reference library of SARS-CoV-2-specific TCRs that had been generated using the MIRA antigen-specificity platform. Breadth meant the fraction of unique TCRs that were SARS-CoV-2-associated, whereas depth meant the fraction of total T cells that were SARS-CoV-2-associated. Using the MIRA data, each spike-specific TCR was mapped to the spike region that the TCR reacts to and placed in a CD4 or CD8 class. Log10-transformed breadth and depth values were compared by one-way ANOVA with Sidak's multiple comparisons tests. The table comes from immuneACCESS by way of TCRdb, which keeps in-frame sequences with V and J called. Part of the clones is missing from these tables; in studies checked, under half for an unresolved V gene and the rest for unknown reasons. That table gives V, J and clone size, and the DNA gave D and trimming. This sample has over 130,000 clones in its table, and 88% of those were observed once. Together, the top ten hold approximately 3% of the sample.

According to the study, the label for this sample's time point signals: about 28 days (+/-7) after the second vaccine dose. AZD1222 recipients whose second dose came at about 4 weeks and those whose second dose came at about 12 weeks were combined into one group, since spike-specific TCR depth and breadth did not differ between the two schedules. Vaccinee samples came from UK trials COV001 and COV002, including a single-blind randomized controlled phase 2/3 trial of AZD1222 (ChAdOx1 nCoV-19) in healthy adults. Trial participant PBMC samples were collected at day 0 and day 28 after the second dose for TCRbeta chain sequencing.

The V gene is TRBV19 and the J gene is TRBJ1-2, with TRBD1 identical over 9 junction bases. This clonotype originated in an adult who received the AZD1222 COVID-19 vaccine. Sequenced here: peripheral blood, sampled 28 days after the second AZD1222 dose. The DNA reads as follows: TGTGCCAGTAGTCCGGGGGGACAGGGTTCATATGGCTACACCTTC. This gives the protein CASSPGGQGSYGYTF.